The T cell receptor beta chain described here comes from a study of cytomegalovirus exposure and HLA in healthy donors. Researchers ran the PCR with 60 Vbeta and 13 Jbeta primers. Generated by immunoSEQ multiplex PCR, the TCRdb table keeps only in-frame clones and is missing some. Here the sample table reports around 190,000 clones. Donors were nominally healthy when sampled, though unrecorded immune exposures were likely. The source material was PBMCs. The origin of this receptor is a woman aged 30 to 39 in good health and CMV-seropositive.

CDR3 DNA: TGTGCCAGCAGCAAATCGAGTCGTTGGTGCGCCGGGGAGCTGTTTTTT. Translating gives CASSKSSRWCAGELFF. This chain joins TRBV21-1 and TRBJ2-2; the table's D call of TRBD2 was not tested on the DNA. TRBV21-1 is given as a pseudogene. The CDR3 spans 16 residues.